A selection of T cell receptor beta chains follows, all from one sample in a study of cytomegalovirus exposure and HLA in healthy donors. TCRdb's table, derived via immunoSEQ multiplex PCR, lists solely in-frame clones and lacks some. The sample holds roughly 150,000 clones; 80% to 85% are singletons and the top ten take 2% to 2.5%. What was sequenced was PBMCs. Receptors originate from a boy aged 2-9 years in good health and CMV-seronegative. The CDR3 runs from the conserved cysteine through the conserved F or W. Each record gives: CDR3 protein, CDR3 DNA, J gene, D gene, clone size, CDR3 length, V gene. The D gene is left open where the match is weak. For some rows the clone size is stated as once, few or many, or as a class when expanded; others skip it.

CASSWAGGAYEQYF,TGTGCCAGCAGTTGGGCCGGGGGGGCCTACGAGCAGTACTTC,TRBJ2-7,TRBD2,-,14,TRBV28
CASRQGSGAKNIQYF,TGTGCCAGCAGACAGGGGTCGGGGGCCAAAAACATTCAGTACTTC,TRBJ2-4,TRBD1,-,15,TRBV6-1
CASTLDIGPYGYTF,TGCGCCAGCACCCTGGACATAGGCCCCTATGGCTACACCTTC,TRBJ1-2,-,-,14,TRBV5-1
CASSLSYRPRGLAGGPRLYEQYF,TGTGCCAGCAGTTTATCGTATAGACCGCGTGGACTAGCGGGAGGGCCCAGACTTTACGAGCAGTACTTC,TRBJ2-7,TRBD2,-,23,TRBV27
CASSSTARTFEKLFF,TGTGCCAGCAGCTCAACAGCCCGGACTTTTGAAAAACTGTTTTTT,TRBJ1-4,-,once,15,TRBV7-2
CASSVRDGSYYEQYF,TGTGCCAGCAGTGTAAGGGACGGGAGCTACTACGAGCAGTACTTC,TRBJ2-7,-,-,15,TRBV6-5
CASSLGLAGGNEQFF,TGTGCCAGCAGCTTAGGGCTAGCGGGCGGTAATGAGCAGTTCTTC,TRBJ2-1,TRBD2,-,15,TRBV11-1
CASSQEQGVDYGYTF,TGTGCCAGCAGCCAAGAACAGGGGGTCGACTATGGCTACACCTTC,TRBJ1-2,TRBD1,-,15,TRBV14
CASSPRMNTEAFF,TGTGCCAGCAGCCCCCGTATGAACACTGAAGCTTTCTTT,TRBJ1-1,-,-,13,TRBV21-1
CASSRSGLAGGIIQETQYF,TGTGCCAGCTCCAGATCAGGACTAGCGGGGGGGATAATCCAAGAGACCCAGTACTTC,TRBJ2-5,TRBD2,-,19,TRBV18
CASSRGGTGGYEQYF,TGTGCCAGCAGTAGGGGTGGGACAGGGGGCTACGAGCAGTACTTC,TRBJ2-7,TRBD1,-,15,TRBV6-5
CASSQVVETSGRFDEQYF,TGCGCCAGCAGCCAAGTCGTCGAGACTAGCGGGAGATTCGACGAGCAGTACTTC,TRBJ2-7,TRBD2,-,18,TRBV4-1
CASSARSGGTDTQYF,TGTGCCAGCAGTGCTCGTTCAGGGGGCACAGATACGCAGTATTTT,TRBJ2-3,-,-,15,TRBV6-1
CSVEDLTGIF,TGCAGCGTTGAAGATCTCACGGGGATTTTT,TRBJ1-1,-,-,10,TRBV29-1
CASSTGPWNSPLHF,TGCGCCAGCAGCACAGGGCCCTGGAATTCACCCCTCCACTTT,TRBJ1-6,-,-,14,TRBV4-1
CASSYAGQGSTEAFF,TGTGCCAGCAGTTACGCGGGACAGGGGAGCACTGAAGCTTTCTTT,TRBJ1-1,TRBD1,few,15,TRBV6-6
CASSLARGDEQYF,TGTGCCAGCAGCTTAGCTAGAGGAGACGAGCAGTACTTC,TRBJ2-7,-,few,13,TRBV7-6
CASGQPGTGHGYTF,TGTGCTAGTGGACAACCCGGGACAGGTCACGGCTACACCTTC,TRBJ1-2,TRBD1,few,14,TRBV12-5
CASSYQGGSGEAFF,TGTGCCAGCAGTTACCAAGGAGGCTCAGGGGAGGCTTTCTTT,TRBJ1-1,-,-,14,TRBV6-5
CASSPLVTLAGAYEQFF,TGTGCCAGCAGTCCCCTGGTTACGTTGGCGGGAGCTTATGAGCAGTTCTTC,TRBJ2-1,TRBD2,-,17,TRBV28
CASSLAEGMNTEAFF,TGTGCCAGCAGCTTAGCGGAGGGGATGAACACTGAAGCTTTCTTT,TRBJ1-1,-,-,15,TRBV7-9
CASSPRGLGVSNEQFF,TGTGCCAGCAGCCCGCGGGGACTAGGGGTTAGCAATGAGCAGTTCTTC,TRBJ2-1,TRBD2,once,16,TRBV5-4
CASSYSGGAAHEQFF,TGTGCCAGCAGCTATAGCGGGGGGGCTGCCCATGAGCAGTTCTTC,TRBJ2-1,TRBD2,-,15,TRBV7-8
CSVGAGGLNTEAFF,TGCAGCGTTGGTGCCGGGGGGCTGAACACTGAAGCTTTCTTT,TRBJ1-1,-,-,14,TRBV29-1
CAWSVGSGDHNEQYF,TGTGCCTGGAGTGTGGGTTCAGGGGATCACAACGAGCAGTACTTC,TRBJ2-7,-,-,15,TRBV30
CATSSHRTNYGYTF,TGTGCCACCAGCAGTCACAGAACTAACTATGGCTACACCTTC,TRBJ1-2,-,-,14,TRBV15
CASSLLDRVKYEQYF,TGTGCCAGCTCACTACTGGACAGGGTAAAATACGAGCAGTACTTC,TRBJ2-7,TRBD1,-,15,TRBV18
CASSPPGQGTYTF,TGTGCCAGCAGCCCACCGGGACAGGGCACCTACACCTTC,TRBJ1-2,TRBD1,-,13,TRBV7-8
CASSEGQGASYGYTF,TGTGCCAGCAGCGAAGGACAGGGGGCGAGCTATGGCTACACCTTC,TRBJ1-2,TRBD1,-,15,TRBV7-2
CASAKGNPGELFF,TGTGCCAGCGCAAAGGGGAACCCCGGGGAGCTGTTTTTT,TRBJ2-2,-,-,13,TRBV9
CASSRDRRNTGELFF,TGTGCCAGCAGCCGGGACAGGCGGAACACCGGGGAGCTGTTTTTT,TRBJ2-2,TRBD1,-,15,TRBV7-2
CASFFDRRRNEKLFF,TGTGCCAGCTTTTTTGACAGACGTCGTAATGAAAAACTGTTTTTT,TRBJ1-4,-,-,15,TRBV6-1
CASSPSGGSGREQFF,TGTGCCAGCAGCCCCTCGGGGGGGAGCGGACGTGAGCAGTTCTTC,TRBJ2-1,TRBD2,once,15,TRBV7-2
CASGDFGAFF,TGTGCTAGTGGGGACTTCGGAGCTTTCTTT,TRBJ1-1,-,few,10,TRBV12-5
CASSHSIAGGGNEQFF,TGTGCCAGCAGCCACAGCATAGCGGGGGGCGGCAATGAGCAGTTCTTC,TRBJ2-1,TRBD2,once,16,TRBV6-4
CASSQIRQDYGYTF,TGTGCCAGCAGCCAAATAAGGCAGGACTATGGCTACACCTTC,TRBJ1-2,-,-,14,TRBV11-2
CASRSDRGRPHGYTF,TGTGCCAGCAGGTCCGACAGGGGGCGCCCCCATGGCTACACCTTC,TRBJ1-2,TRBD1,-,15,TRBV6-5
CASSPDLTGFGTDTQYF,TGTGCCAGCAGCCCAGACCTTACAGGGTTCGGTACAGATACGCAGTATTTT,TRBJ2-3,-,-,17,TRBV7-3
CASSLPPGKLFF,TGTGCCAGCAGCCTCCCCCCGGGAAAACTGTTTTTT,TRBJ1-4,-,-,12,TRBV7-2
CASSQDLVAGTSYEQYF,TGTGCCAGCAGCCAAGACCTAGTAGCGGGGACCTCCTACGAGCAGTACTTC,TRBJ2-7,TRBD2,few,17,TRBV4-2
CASTGLNTDTQYF,TGTGCCAGCACCGGACTAAACACAGATACGCAGTATTTT,TRBJ2-3,-,-,13,TRBV25-1
CAIAESYEQYF,TGTGCCATCGCGGAGAGCTACGAGCAGTACTTC,TRBJ2-7,-,-,11,TRBV10-3
CASSVAYGINEQFF,TGTGCCAGCAGCGTAGCTTACGGGATCAATGAGCAGTTCTTC,TRBJ2-1,-,-,14,TRBV9
CASVNTGFGTEAFF,TGTGCCAGCGTTAATACAGGGTTTGGGACTGAAGCTTTCTTT,TRBJ1-1,-,-,14,TRBV28
CAWSRQNPYGYTF,TGTGCCTGGAGTCGACAGAACCCCTATGGCTACACCTTC,TRBJ1-2,-,once,13,TRBV30
CASSLGRATDTQYF,TGTGCCAGCAGCCTCGGGAGGGCCACAGATACGCAGTATTTT,TRBJ2-3,TRBD2,once,14,TRBV7-9
CASSQTGETGKLFF,TGCGCCAGCAGCCAGACAGGGGAAACTGGAAAACTGTTTTTT,TRBJ1-4,TRBD1,-,14,TRBV5-1
CASSLGDRNTEAFF,TGTGCCAGCAGCTTAGGAGACAGGAACACTGAAGCTTTCTTT,TRBJ1-1,-,-,14,TRBV7-2
CASSANRATNEKLFF,TGTGCCAGCAGCGCCAACAGGGCAACTAATGAAAAACTGTTTTTT,TRBJ1-4,-,once,15,TRBV7-9
CASSQMSQGVGQPQHF,TGTGCCAGCAGCCAAATGTCACAGGGAGTGGGTCAGCCCCAGCATTTT,TRBJ1-5,-,few,16,TRBV16
CACAGGQRRYEQYF,TGTGCCTGTGCCGGCGGGCAGAGAAGATACGAGCAGTACTTC,TRBJ2-7,-,-,14,TRBV30
CASSPGVQSYNEQFF,TGCGCCAGCAGCCCAGGGGTGCAGTCCTACAATGAGCAGTTCTTC,TRBJ2-1,-,-,15,TRBV4-1